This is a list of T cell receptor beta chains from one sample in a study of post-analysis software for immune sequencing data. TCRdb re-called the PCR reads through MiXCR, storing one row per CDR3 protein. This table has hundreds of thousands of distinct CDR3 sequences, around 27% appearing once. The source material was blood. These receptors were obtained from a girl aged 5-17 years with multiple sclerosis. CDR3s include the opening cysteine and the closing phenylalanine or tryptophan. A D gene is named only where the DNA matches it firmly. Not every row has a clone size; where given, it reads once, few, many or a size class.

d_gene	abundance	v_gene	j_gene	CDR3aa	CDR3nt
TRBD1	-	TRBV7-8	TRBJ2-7	CASSRRGGYNEQYF	TGTGCCAGCAGCCGTCGAGGGGGCTACAATGAGCAGTACTTC
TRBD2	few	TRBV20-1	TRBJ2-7	CSAYSGMGPYEQYF	TGCAGTGCCTACAGCGGGATGGGGCCCTACGAGCAGTACTTC
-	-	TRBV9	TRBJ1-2	CASSPPAGTYGYTF	TGTGCCAGCAGCCCCCCCGCAGGGACCTATGGCTACACCTTC
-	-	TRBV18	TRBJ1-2	CASSPGNSNYGYTF	TGTGCCAGCTCACCAGGGAACAGTAACTATGGCTACACCTTC
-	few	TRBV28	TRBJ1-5	CASSWGISNQPQHF	TGTGCCAGCAGTTGGGGGATTAGCAATCAGCCCCAGCATTTT
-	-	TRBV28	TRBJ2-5	CASRPGGGWEQYF	TGTGCCAGCAGACCCGGCGGGGGCTGGGAGCAGTACTTC
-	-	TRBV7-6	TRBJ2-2	CASSPDSFGSPGELFF	TGTGCCAGCAGCCCAGACAGTTTTGGGTCCCCGGGGGAGCTGTTTTTT
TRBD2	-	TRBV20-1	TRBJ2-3	CSASYREVSDTQYF	TGCAGTGCTAGTTATCGGGAGGTGTCAGATACGCAGTATTTT
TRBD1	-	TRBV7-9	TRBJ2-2	CASSLTGTGNTGELFF	TGTGCCAGCAGCTTAACCGGGACAGGGAACACCGGGGAGCTGTTTTTT
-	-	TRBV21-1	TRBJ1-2	CASSKPWRRRSTF	TGTGCCAGCAGCAAACCTTGGCGCAGGAGGTCCACCTTC
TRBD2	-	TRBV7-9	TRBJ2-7	CASSFTGTSGTPPPGEQYF	TGTGCCAGCAGCTTCACCGGGACTAGCGGGACTCCACCCCCTGGCGAGCAGTACTTC
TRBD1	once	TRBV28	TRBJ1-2	CASSPGQANYGHTF	TGTGCCAGCAGTCCCGGACAGGCTAACTATGGCCACACCTTC
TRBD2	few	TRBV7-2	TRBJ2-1	CASSPQAGAGNNEQFF	TGTGCCAGCAGCCCCCAAGCGGGAGCCGGGAACAATGAGCAGTTCTTC
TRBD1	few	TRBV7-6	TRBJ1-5	CASSLGTGETQPQHF	TGTGCCAGCAGCCTAGGGACAGGGGAGACTCAGCCCCAGCATTTT
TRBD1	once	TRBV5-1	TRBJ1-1	CASSSKLRGHTEAFF	TGCGCCAGCAGCTCGAAACTCAGGGGGCACACTGAAGCTTTCTTT
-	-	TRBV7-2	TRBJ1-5	CASSQKLGQGGQPQHF	TGTGCCAGCAGCCAAAAACTAGGGCAGGGAGGACAGCCCCAGCATTTT
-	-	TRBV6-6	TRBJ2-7	CASSQDRGSYSYEQYF	TGTGCCAGCAGTCAGGACCGGGGCAGCTACTCCTACGAGCAGTACTTC
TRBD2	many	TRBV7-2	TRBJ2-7	CASSWGGSGYEQYF	TGTGCCAGCAGCTGGGGAGGGAGCGGCTACGAGCAGTACTTC
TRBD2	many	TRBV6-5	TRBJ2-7	CASRLLAAGEQYF	TGTGCCAGCAGACTACTAGCGGCGGGCGAGCAGTACTTC
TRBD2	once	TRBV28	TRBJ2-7	CASSSPSGSGRFGEQYF	TGTGCCAGCAGTTCCCCTTCGGGTAGCGGGAGATTTGGCGAGCAGTACTTC
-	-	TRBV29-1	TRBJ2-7	CSVGEGSRKQYF	TGCAGCGTTGGTGAGGGCTCGCGCAAGCAGTACTTC
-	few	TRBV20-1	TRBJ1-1	CSARPLLRGGYTEAFF	TGCAGTGCTAGACCTCTTCTGAGGGGGGGGTACACTGAAGCTTTCTTT
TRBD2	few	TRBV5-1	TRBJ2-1	CASSLGSEGGRAPIVHNEQFF	TGCGCCAGCAGCTTGGGCTCCGAGGGCGGGAGGGCCCCCATCGTCCACAATGAGCAGTTCTTC
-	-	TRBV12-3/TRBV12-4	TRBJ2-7	CATALSTVGEQYF	TGTGCCACCGCGCTCTCGACAGTAGGCGAGCAGTACTTC
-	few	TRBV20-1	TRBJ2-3	CSARRGLGTDTQYF	TGCAGTGCTAGGAGAGGTCTGGGAACAGATACGCAGTATTTT
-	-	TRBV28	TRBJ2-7	CASNPYWGATYEQYF	TGTGCCAGCAACCCGTACTGGGGGGCCACCTACGAGCAGTACTTC
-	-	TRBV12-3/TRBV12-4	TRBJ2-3	CASSLDGDQNTDTQYF	TGTGCCAGCAGTTTGGACGGGGACCAAAACACAGATACGCAGTATTTT
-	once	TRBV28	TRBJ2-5	CASSPPGAYSGQYF	TGTGCCAGCAGTCCCCCAGGGGCCTACTCGGGGCAGTACTTC
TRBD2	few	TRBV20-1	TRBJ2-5	CSARDLAGVQETQYF	TGCAGTGCTAGAGATCTGGCGGGAGTCCAAGAGACCCAGTACTTC
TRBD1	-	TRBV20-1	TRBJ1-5	CSAISIRDRTNQPQHF	TGCAGTGCTATCTCTATTAGGGACAGAACTAATCAGCCCCAGCATTTT
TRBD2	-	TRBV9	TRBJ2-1	CASSVRGSGGGGDEQFF	TGTGCCAGCAGCGTCCGGGGTAGCGGGGGGGGAGGTGATGAGCAGTTCTTC
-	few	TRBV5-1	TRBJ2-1	CASSSGPQETQFF	TGCGCCAGCAGCTCGGGACCTCAAGAGACCCAGTTCTTC
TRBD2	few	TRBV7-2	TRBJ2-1	CASTQRAGGTYNEQFF	TGTGCCAGCACCCAACGGGCGGGAGGTACCTACAATGAGCAGTTCTTC
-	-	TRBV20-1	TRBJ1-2	CSATTGARVYGYTF	TGCAGTGCCACCACCGGGGCGCGGGTCTATGGCTACACCTTC